This record concerns one T cell receptor (beta chain) sequence. This specimen belongs to a study of CD8 T cells in Susac syndrome. It was with random hexamers that about 0.45 to 1 ug RNA was reverse transcribed. Using its own MiXCR run on the immunoSEQ multiplex PCR reads, TCRdb lists one record per CDR3 protein. The profile shows 84,000 or so distinct CDR3 sequences, about 95% of them singletons. This CDR3 has 14 residues. Trimming removed 4 bases at V and 5 bases at J, with 12 bases between. The source of this sequence is a human donor with Susac syndrome. V usage is TRBV12-3 or TRBV12-4 and J usage is TRBJ2-1; D gene unclear. Input material: CD8+ T cells from PBMCs. CDR3 amino acids: CASSSRAMNNEQFF. CDR3 sequence (DNA): TGTGCCAGCAGTTCCCGGGCGATGAACAATGAGCAGTTCTTC.